This T cell receptor beta chain stems from a study of T cells in localized non-small cell lung cancer. V shed 8 bases and J 0 bases; nucleotides not matched to a gene: 4. This CDR3 comprises 14 residues. CDR1 and CDR2 (germline): ENHRY, SYGVKD. Sequencing was performed with immunoSEQ multiplex PCR; in TCRdb, only in-frame clones are kept and a portion is missing. The sample consists of around 25,000 clones, around 86% of them appearing once. This TCR derives from a man aged 35-69 years with stage I squamous cell lung carcinoma. The rearrangement links TRBV10-3 to TRBJ2-1, with 7 bases fitting TRBD2. Sequencing was performed on peripheral blood, taken before any cancer treatment. The CDR3 DNA sequence: TGTGCCATCTCGACGGGGGGCTCCTACAATGAGCAGTTCTTC. This encodes CAISTGGSYNEQFF.